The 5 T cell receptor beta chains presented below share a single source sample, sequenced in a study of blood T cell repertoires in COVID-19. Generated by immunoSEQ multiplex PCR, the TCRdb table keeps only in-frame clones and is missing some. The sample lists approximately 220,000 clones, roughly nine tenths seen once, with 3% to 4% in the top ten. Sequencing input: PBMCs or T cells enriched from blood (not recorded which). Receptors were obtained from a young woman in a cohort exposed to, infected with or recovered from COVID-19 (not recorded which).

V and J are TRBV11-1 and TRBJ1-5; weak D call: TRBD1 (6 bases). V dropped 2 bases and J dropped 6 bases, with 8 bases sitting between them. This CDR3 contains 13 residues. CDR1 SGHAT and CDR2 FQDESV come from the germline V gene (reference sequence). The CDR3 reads CASSLSRGQPQHF. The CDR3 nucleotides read TGTGCCAGCAGCTTAAGCAGGGGTCAGCCCCAGCATTTT.

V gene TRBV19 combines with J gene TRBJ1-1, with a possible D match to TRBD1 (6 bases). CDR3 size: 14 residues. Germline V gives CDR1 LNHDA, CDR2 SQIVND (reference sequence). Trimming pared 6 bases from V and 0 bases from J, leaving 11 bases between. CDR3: CASRVDSLNTEAFF. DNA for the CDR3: TGTGCCAGTAGGGTGGACAGTTTGAACACTGAAGCTTTCTTT.

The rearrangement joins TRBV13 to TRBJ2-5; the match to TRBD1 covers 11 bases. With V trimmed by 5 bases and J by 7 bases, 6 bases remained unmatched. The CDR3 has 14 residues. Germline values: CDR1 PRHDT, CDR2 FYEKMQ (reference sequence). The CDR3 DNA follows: TGTGCCAGCAGCGCGGGACAGGGGGATGTGACCCAGTACTTC. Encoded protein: CASSAGQGDVTQYF. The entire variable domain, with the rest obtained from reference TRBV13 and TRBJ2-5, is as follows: AAGVIQSPRHLIKEKRETATLKCYPIPRHDTVYWYQQGPGQDPQFLISFYEKMQSDKGSIPDRFSAQQFSDYHSELNMSSLELGDSALYFCASSAGQGDVTQYFGPGTRLLVL.

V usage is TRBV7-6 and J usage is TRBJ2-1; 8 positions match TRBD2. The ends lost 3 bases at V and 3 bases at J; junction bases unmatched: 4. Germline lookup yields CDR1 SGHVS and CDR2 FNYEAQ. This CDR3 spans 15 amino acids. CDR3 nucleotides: TGTGCCAGCAGCTTCGAAGCGGGAGTCTACAATGAGCAGTTCTTC. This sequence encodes CASSFEAGVYNEQFF. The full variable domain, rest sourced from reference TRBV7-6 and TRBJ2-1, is GAGVSQSPRYKVTKRGQDVALRCDPISGHVSLYWYRQALGQGPEFLTYFNYEAQQDKSGLPNDRFSAERPEGSISTLTIQRTEQRDSAMYRCASSFEAGVYNEQFFGPGTRLTVL.

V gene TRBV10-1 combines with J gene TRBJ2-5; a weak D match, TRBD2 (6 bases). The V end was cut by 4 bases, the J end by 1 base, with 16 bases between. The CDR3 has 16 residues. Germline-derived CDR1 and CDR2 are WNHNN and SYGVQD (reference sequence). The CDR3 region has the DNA TGCGCCAGCAGTGGGGGGGACCCCATCCGCCAAGAGACCCAGTACTTC. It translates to CASSGGDPIRQETQYF.